The present TCR beta chain was sequenced within a study of blood T cell repertoires in COVID-19. Study-level background: Nucleic acid was either cDNA or gDNA, and it came from T cells, B-cell-depleted T cells, or PBMCs.

Participants were placed into cohorts based on the clinical history they reported. Produced via immunoSEQ multiplex PCR; TCRdb's table is partial and in-frame only. Seen here are around 140,000 clones, roughly 80% observed once, and the top ten hold about 2.2%. This clone has a single count. The TCR originated in a man aged 40-50 years with acute COVID-19. Sequenced input: PBMCs or T cells enriched from blood (not recorded which).

The CDR3 loop is CASSRGGEQFF. CDR3 in DNA: TGCGCCAGCAGCCGCGGGGGGGAGCAGTTCTTC. The V call is TRBV10-1, the J call TRBJ2-1; 8 bases align to TRBD2. Germline CDR1 is WNHNN and CDR2 is SYGVQD (reference sequence). V lost 6 bases, J lost 10 bases, and 2 bases stayed unmatched. The CDR3 sequence is 11 residues long.